This TCR beta chain is from a study of Ad26.COV2.S vaccination and SARS-CoV-2 variants. For the study at large: Recipients of Ad26.COV2.S got it intramuscularly, once or twice 56 days apart.

Of note for this clone: Its antigen is not identified.

The table came from immunoSEQ multiplex PCR; TCRdb's copy has only in-frame clones and leaves some out. The table records about 390,000 clones, 92% of them present only once. Findings and limits, study-wide: Recipients of vaccine and of placebo showed similar breadth of their non-spike TCR repertoires. TCR breadth and depth estimates may have understated total T cell responses.

This sample's treatment: around 19 received Ad26.COV2.S at low or high dose, single or two shots; roughly 5 received placebo; per-sample allocation not given. Each sample was drawn 63 days after the first injection (of vaccine or placebo). Spike of the Wuhan-strain SARS-CoV-2 was expressed by an Ad26 vector, which formed the vaccine. This specimen was peripheral blood, taken in a trial of Ad26.COV2.S vaccine versus placebo. This clonotype was sampled from a person between 18 and 65 years old who received the Ad26.COV2.S COVID-19 vaccine or a placebo.

The CDR3 loop is CASSSPTPGTFITEAFF. The CDR3 DNA reads TGCGCCAGCAGCTCCCCGACACCTGGAACATTCATCACTGAAGCTTTCTTT. V usage is TRBV5-1 and J usage is TRBJ1-1, with D hard to call. V shed 3 bases and J shed 4 bases, with 22 bases lying between them. This CDR3 has 17 residues. The V gene's germline CDR1 is SGHRS and CDR2 YFSETQ.